This TCR beta chain was recovered during a study of molecular identifiers for immune sequencing clone quantification. Study conclusions and caveats: Under 1% of molecules in naive cells, but over 97% of effector molecules, belonged to clones above 20 RNA copies.

Germline V gene data show CDR1 as MNHEY and CDR2 as SMNVEV (reference sequence). Trimming pared 0 bases from V and 2 bases from J, leaving 14 bases between. The CDR3 consists of 16 residues. To note about this clonotype: Its antigen is unknown.

Libraries of bulk TCR were made by previously described methods (with listed TCR primers). MiXCR was run by TCRdb on the PCR reads, yielding one entry per CDR3 protein. Seen here are 85,000 to 90,000 distinct CDR3 sequences, over 15% observed once, and the top ten hold around 0.8%. This clonotype was sampled from a human donor in good health. Some libraries in this study had Jurkat cell RNA spiked in. The sample was naive CD8+ T cells from blood, with Jurkat cell RNA spiked in. Described subset: FACS-sorted CD8+CD4-CCR7+CD45RA+ naive T cells. The V gene is TRBV27, the J gene TRBJ2-7; D might be TRBD1 (5 bases). CDR3 bases: TGTGCCAGCAGTTTATCTCCAGGCCAGGGAACCTACGAGCAGTACTTC. This encodes CASSLSPGQGTYEQYF.